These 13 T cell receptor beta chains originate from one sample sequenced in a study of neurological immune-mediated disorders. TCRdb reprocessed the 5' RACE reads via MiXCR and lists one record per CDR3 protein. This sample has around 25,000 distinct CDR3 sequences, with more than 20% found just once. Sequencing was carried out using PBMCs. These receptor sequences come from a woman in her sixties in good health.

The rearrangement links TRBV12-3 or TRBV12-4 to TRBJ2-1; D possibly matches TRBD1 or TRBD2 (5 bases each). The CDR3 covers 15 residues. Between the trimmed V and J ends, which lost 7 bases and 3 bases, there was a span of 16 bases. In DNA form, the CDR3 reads TGTGCCAGCACCAAGGGGCGGGCCGGCTACAATGAGCAGTTCTTC. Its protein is CASTKGRAGYNEQFF.

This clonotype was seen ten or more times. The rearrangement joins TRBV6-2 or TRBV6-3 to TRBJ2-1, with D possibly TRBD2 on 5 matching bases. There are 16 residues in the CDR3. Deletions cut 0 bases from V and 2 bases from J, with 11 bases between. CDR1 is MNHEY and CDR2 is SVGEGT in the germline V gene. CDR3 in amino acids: CASSYSAGLPYNEQFF. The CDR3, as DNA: TGTGCCAGCAGTTACTCTGCGGGTCTGCCCTACAATGAGCAGTTCTTC.

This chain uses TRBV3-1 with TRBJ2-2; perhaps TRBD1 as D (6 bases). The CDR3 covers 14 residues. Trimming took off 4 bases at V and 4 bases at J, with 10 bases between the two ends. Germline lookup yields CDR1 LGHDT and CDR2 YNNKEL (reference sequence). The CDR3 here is CASSRTDSTGELFF. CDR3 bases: TGTGCCAGCAGCCGGACAGATTCCACCGGGGAGCTGTTTTTT.

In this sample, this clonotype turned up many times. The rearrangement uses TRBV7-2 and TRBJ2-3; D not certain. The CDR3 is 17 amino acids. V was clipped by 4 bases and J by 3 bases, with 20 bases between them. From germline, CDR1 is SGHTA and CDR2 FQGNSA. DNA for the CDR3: TGTGCCAGCAGCTCCTATCTACTCAACAGTCCTACAGATACGCAGTATTTT. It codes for CASSSYLLNSPTDTQYF.

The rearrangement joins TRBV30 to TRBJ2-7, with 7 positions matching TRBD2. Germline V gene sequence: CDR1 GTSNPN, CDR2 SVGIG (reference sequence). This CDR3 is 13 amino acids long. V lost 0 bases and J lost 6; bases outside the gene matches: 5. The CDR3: CAWSVWTSSEQYF. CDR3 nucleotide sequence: TGTGCCTGGAGTGTGTGGACTAGTTCCGAGCAGTACTTC.

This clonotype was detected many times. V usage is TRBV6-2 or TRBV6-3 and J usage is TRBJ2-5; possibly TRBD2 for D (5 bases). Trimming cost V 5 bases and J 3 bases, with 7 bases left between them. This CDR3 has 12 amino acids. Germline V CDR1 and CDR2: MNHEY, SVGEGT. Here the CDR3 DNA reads TGTGCCAGCAGTCCCGGGGAAGAGACCCAGTACTTC. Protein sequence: CASSPGEETQYF.

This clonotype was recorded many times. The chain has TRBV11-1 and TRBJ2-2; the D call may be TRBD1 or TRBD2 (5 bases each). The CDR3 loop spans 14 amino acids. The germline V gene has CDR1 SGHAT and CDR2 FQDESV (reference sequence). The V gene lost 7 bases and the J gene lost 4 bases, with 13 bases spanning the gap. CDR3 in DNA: TGTGCCAGCACCCTATCGAGGGGCACCGGGGAGCTGTTTTTT. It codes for CASTLSRGTGELFF.

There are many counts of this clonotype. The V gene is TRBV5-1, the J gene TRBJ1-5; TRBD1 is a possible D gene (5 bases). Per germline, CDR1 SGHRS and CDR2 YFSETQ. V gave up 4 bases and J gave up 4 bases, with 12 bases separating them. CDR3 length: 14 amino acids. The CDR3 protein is CASSTGDLNQPQHF. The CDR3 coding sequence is TGCGCCAGCAGCACGGGGGACCTTAATCAGCCCCAGCATTTT.

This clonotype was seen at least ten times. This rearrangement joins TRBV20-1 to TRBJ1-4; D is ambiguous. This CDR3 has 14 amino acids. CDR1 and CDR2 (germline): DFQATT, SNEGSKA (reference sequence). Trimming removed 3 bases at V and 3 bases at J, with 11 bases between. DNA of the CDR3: TGCAGTGCTAGCGCGCCGGGTCCTAATGAAAAACTGTTTTTT. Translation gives CSASAPGPNEKLFF.

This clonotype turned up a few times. The chain's CDR3 is CSAKAPDSGAQETQYF. In DNA, the CDR3 is TGCAGTGCTAAGGCGCCCGATAGCGGGGCGCAAGAGACCCAGTACTTC. The chain uses TRBV20-1 and TRBJ2-5, with 8 bases matching TRBD2. The V and J ends lost 4 bases and 2 bases, in that order; junction bases with no gene match: 12. The CDR3 consists of 16 residues. Germline V gene sequence: CDR1 DFQATT, CDR2 SNEGSKA (reference sequence).

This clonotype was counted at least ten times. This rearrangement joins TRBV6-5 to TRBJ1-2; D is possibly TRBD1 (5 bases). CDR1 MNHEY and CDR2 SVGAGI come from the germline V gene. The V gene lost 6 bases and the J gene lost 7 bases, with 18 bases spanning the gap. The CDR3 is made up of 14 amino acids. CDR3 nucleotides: TGTGCCAGCAGCGCCTTAAGGGGATCGCTTGGCTACACCTTC. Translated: CASSALRGSLGYTF.

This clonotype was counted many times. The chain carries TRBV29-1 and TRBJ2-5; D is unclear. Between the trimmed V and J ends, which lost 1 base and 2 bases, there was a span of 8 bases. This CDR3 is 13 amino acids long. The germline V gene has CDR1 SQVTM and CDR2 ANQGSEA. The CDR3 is CSVEGTIQETQYF. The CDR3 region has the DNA TGCAGCGTTGAAGGCACAATACAAGAGACCCAGTACTTC.

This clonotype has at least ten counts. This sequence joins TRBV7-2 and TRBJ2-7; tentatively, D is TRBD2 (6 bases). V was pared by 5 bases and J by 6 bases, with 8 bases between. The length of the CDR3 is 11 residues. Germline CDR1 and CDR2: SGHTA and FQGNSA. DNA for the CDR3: TGTGCCAGCAGCCGGGGACTCGAGCAGTACTTC. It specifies CASSRGLEQYF.